The 6 T cell receptor beta chains reported below all come from one sample, sequenced in a study of cytomegalovirus exposure and HLA in healthy donors. 60 Vbeta and 13 Jbeta primers were used in PCR. The table came from immunoSEQ multiplex PCR; TCRdb's copy has only in-frame clones and leaves some out. The repertoire holds 90,000 to 140,000 clones, with almost 70% as singletons. Sequences were obtained from PBMCs. The origin of the receptors is a man aged 30-40 years in good health and CMV-seronegative.

The chain combines TRBV25-1 with TRBJ1-1, with a possible D match to TRBD1 (6 bases). V shed 2 bases and J shed 1 base, with 11 bases lying between them. Germline V lookup: CDR1 MGHDK, CDR2 SYGVNS. The CDR3 runs to 15 residues. The CDR3 region is CASSEVGHPNTEAFF. The CDR3 coding sequence is TGTGCCAGCAGTGAAGTGGGACACCCGAACACTGAAGCTTTCTTT.

The J gene is TRBJ2-1, the V gene TRBV2; 9 nucleotides align to TRBD1. Looked up from germline, CDR1 is SNHLY and CDR2 is FYNNEI. V gave up 3 bases and J gave up 2 bases; unmatched junction bases: 5. CDR3 length: 16 residues. The CDR3 bases are TGTGCCAGCAGTGATGAGGACAGGGGCCCCTACAATGAGCAGTTCTTC. Translation: CASSDEDRGPYNEQFF.

V is TRBV7-2 and J is TRBJ1-5; TRBD1 aligns across 7 bases. V lost 3 bases and J lost 5; bases outside the gene matches: 13. Germline V CDR1 and CDR2: SGHTA, FQGNSA. The CDR3 consists of 17 residues. This CDR3 is CASSLWTGGVKDQPQHF. CDR3 bases: TGTGCCAGCAGCTTGTGGACAGGTGGGGTTAAGGATCAGCCCCAGCATTTT.

V is TRBV6-5 and J is TRBJ1-2; 9 bases align to TRBD1. Per germline, CDR1 MNHEY and CDR2 SVGAGI. This CDR3 is 15 amino acids long. V shed 4 bases, J shed 8 bases, and the junction held 11 bases outside the gene matches. The CDR3 reads CASSSTPGQGKGYTF. The CDR3 nucleotides read TGTGCCAGCAGTTCTACTCCGGGACAGGGCAAAGGCTACACCTTC.

This chain connects TRBV5-1 to TRBJ1-5; 9 bases line up with TRBD1. The length of the CDR3 is 15 residues. Germline CDR1 and CDR2: SGHRS and YFSETQ. J was trimmed by 2 bases and V by 4 bases; bases with no gene match: 4. In nucleotides, the CDR3 is TGCGCCAGCAGCCCTTGGACAGGGGGCAATCAGCCCCAGCATTTT. Protein sequence: CASSPWTGGNQPQHF.

The genes are TRBV4-3 and TRBJ2-1; TRBD1 matches at 10 bases. CDR1 and CDR2 (germline): LGHNA, YSLEER. J was trimmed by 5 bases and V by 4 bases; bases with no gene match: 2. The CDR3 runs 14 residues. The CDR3 protein is CASSLGTGDNEQFF. CDR3 DNA: TGCGCCAGCAGCCTCGGGACAGGGGACAATGAGCAGTTCTTC.